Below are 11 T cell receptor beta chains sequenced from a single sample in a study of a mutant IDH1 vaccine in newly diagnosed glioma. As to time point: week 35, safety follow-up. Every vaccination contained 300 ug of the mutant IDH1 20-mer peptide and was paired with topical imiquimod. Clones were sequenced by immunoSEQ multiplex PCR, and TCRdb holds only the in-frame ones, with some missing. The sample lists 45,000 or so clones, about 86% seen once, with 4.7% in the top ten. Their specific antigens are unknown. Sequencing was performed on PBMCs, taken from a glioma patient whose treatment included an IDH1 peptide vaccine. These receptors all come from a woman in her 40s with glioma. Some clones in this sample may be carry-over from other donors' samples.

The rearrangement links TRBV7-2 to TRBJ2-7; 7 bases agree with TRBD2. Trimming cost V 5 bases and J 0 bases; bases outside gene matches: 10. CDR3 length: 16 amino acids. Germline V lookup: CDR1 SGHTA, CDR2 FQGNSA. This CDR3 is CASSRGAAGLSYEQYF. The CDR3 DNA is TGTGCCAGCAGCAGAGGTGCAGCGGGGCTCTCCTACGAGCAGTACTTC.

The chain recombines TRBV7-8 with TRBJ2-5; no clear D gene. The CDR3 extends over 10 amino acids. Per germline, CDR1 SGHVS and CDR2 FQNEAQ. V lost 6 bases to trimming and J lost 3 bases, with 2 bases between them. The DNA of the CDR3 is TGTGCCAGCAGTAAAGAGACCCAGTACTTC. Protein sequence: CASSKETQYF.

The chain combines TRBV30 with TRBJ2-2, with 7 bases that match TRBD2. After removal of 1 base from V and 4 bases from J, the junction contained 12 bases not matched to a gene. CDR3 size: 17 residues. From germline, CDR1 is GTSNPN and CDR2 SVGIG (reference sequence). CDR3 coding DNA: TGTGCCTGGAGTGAAGCGGGGCAAACGCGCCCCACCGGGGAGCTGTTTTTT. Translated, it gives CAWSEAGQTRPTGELFF.

The DNA of the CDR3 is TGTGCCAGCAGTGAAGCAGAAGGGTTCGACGGCTACACCTTC. Translation gives CASSEAEGFDGYTF. The rearrangement uses TRBV6-1 and TRBJ1-2, with D hard to call. V shed 0 bases and J shed 8 bases, with 13 bases lying between them. Germline CDR1 reads MNHNS; CDR2 reads SASEGT. This CDR3 is built from 14 residues.

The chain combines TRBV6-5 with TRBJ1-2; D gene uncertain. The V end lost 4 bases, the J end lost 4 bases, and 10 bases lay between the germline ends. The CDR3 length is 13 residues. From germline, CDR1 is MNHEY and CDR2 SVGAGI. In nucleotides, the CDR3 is TGTGCCAGCAGTTCCGGCGGGCGCTATGGCTACACCTTC. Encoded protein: CASSSGGRYGYTF.

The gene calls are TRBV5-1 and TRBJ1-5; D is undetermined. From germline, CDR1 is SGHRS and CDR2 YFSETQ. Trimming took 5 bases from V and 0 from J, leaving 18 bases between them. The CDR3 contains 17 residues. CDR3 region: CASRPDTAAYSNQPQHF. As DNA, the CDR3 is TGCGCCAGCAGGCCTGACACCGCTGCATATAGCAATCAGCCCCAGCATTTT.

The CDR3 region has the DNA TGTGCCAGCTCACCACCCACGACTAGCGGGAGGAAGAGCTCCTACGAGCAGTACTTC. Encoded protein: CASSPPTTSGRKSSYEQYF. The chain combines TRBV18 with TRBJ2-7; 13 bases are a match to TRBD2. CDR1 is KGHSH and CDR2 is LQKENI in the germline V gene. This CDR3 region has 19 residues. The junction had 8 bases not matched to a gene; V was cut back by 0 bases and J by 0 bases.

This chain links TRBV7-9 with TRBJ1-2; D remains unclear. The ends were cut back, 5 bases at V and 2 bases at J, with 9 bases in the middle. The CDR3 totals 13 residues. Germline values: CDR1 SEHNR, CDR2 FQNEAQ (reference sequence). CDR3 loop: CASSPILNYGYTF. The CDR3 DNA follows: TGTGCCAGCAGCCCTATACTCAACTATGGCTACACCTTC.

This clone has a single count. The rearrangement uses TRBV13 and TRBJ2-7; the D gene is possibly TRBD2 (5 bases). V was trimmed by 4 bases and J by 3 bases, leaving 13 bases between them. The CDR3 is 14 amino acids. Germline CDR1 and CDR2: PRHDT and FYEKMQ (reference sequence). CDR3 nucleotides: TGTGCCAGCAGCTCCCAGGCGACTAACTACGAGCAGTACTTC. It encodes CASSSQATNYEQYF.

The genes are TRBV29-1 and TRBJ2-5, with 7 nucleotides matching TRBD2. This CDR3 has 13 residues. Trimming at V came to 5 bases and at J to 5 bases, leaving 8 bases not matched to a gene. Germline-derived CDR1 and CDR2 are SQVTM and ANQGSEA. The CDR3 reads CSVPQGGWETQYF. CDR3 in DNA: TGCAGCGTTCCGCAGGGAGGGTGGGAGACCCAGTACTTC. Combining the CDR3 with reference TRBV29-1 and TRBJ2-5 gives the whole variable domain SAVISQKPSRDICQRGTSLTIQCQVDSQVTMMFWYRQQPGQSLTLIATANQGSEATYESGFVIDKFPISRPNLTFSTLTVSNMSPEDSSIYLCSVPQGGWETQYFGPGTRLLVL.

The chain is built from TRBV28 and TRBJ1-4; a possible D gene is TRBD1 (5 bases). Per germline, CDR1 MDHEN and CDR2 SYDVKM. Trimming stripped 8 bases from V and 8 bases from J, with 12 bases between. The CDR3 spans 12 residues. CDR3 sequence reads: CASLDRREKLFF. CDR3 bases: TGTGCCAGCCTAGACAGACGGGAAAAACTGTTTTTT.